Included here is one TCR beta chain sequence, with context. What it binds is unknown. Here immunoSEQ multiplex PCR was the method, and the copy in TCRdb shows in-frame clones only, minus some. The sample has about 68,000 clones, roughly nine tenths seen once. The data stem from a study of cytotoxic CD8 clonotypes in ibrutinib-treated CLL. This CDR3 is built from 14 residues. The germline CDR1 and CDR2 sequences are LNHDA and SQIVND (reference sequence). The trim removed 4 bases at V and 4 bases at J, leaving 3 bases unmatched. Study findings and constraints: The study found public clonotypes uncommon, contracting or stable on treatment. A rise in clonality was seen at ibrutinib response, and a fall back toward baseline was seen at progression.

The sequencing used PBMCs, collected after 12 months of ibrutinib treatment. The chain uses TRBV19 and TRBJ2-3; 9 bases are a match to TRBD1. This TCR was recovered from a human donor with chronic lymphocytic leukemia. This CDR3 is CASSTRQGADTQYF. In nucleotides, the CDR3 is TGTGCCAGTAGTACGCGACAGGGGGCAGATACGCAGTATTTT.